The rows below give T cell receptor beta chains drawn from one sample of a study of identical twins. Via MiXCR, TCRdb re-called the 5' RACE reads, giving one row per CDR3 protein. The sample has hundreds of thousands of distinct CDR3 sequences, 20% to 25% seen once. These data are also associated with another study on yellow fever vaccine responses in identical twins.

The sequenced sample was CD4+ T cells sorted from blood. The receptors were sampled from a woman aged 18-35 years in good health. CDR3s include the opening cysteine and the closing phenylalanine or tryptophan. Each record gives: clone size, D gene, J gene, V gene, CDR3 DNA, CDR3 protein. D genes are given only for firm matches. The size field is filled for only some rows; it gives once, few, many or a size class.

NA | TRBD2 | TRBJ2-4 | TRBV3-1 | TGTGCCAGCAGCCGGACTAGCGGGGAATCTCAGTACTTC | CASSRTSGESQYF
few | NA | TRBJ2-1 | TRBV11-2 | TGTGCCAGCAGCTCCATCTTGGGCAATGAGCAGTTCTTC | CASSSILGNEQFF
few | NA | TRBJ1-1 | TRBV20-1 | TGCAGTGCTTCGACAGCTAAGGCCATGAACACTGAAGCTTTCTTT | CSASTAKAMNTEAFF
few | NA | TRBJ2-7 | TRBV5-1 | TGCGCCAGCAGTCCTAGGGGAGGCTCCTACGAGCAGTACTTC | CASSPRGGSYEQYF
few | NA | TRBJ2-2 | TRBV5-1 | TGCGCCAGCAGACACCAAGCGGGCCCGGGTACCGGGGAGCTGTTTTTT | CASRHQAGPGTGELFF
few | NA | TRBJ2-1 | TRBV12-5 | TGTGCTAGTGGTCGCTCGACGGATACGGTTTTGGGTGAGCAGTTCTTC | CASGRSTDTVLGEQFF
NA | TRBD2 | TRBJ2-2 | TRBV10-3 | TGTGCCATCAGTGAGGGACTAGCATCCGGGGAGCTGTTTTTT | CAISEGLASGELFF
NA | NA | TRBJ1-1 | TRBV12-3/TRBV12-4 | TGTGCCAGCAGTTTAGGGAACAGACCCATGATAGTGCACGCTGAAGCTTTCTTT | CASSLGNRPMIVHAEAFF
NA | TRBD2 | TRBJ2-3 | TRBV28 | TGTGCCACACAGCTAGCGGGCTCTAGCACAGATACGCAGTATTTT | CATQLAGSSTDTQYF
few | NA | TRBJ1-3 | TRBV9 | TGTGCCAGCAGCGTAGGCGAATTCTCTGGAAACACCATATATTTT | CASSVGEFSGNTIYF
NA | NA | TRBJ2-5 | TRBV3-1 | TGTGCCAGCAGCCAGGCGCGCCAAGAGACCCAGTACTTC | CASSQARQETQYF
NA | TRBD2 | TRBJ2-3 | TRBV5-1 | TGCGCCAGCAGCTTCTCGCTGGCGGGAGGGCTCACAAGCACAGATACGCAGTATTTT | CASSFSLAGGLTSTDTQYF
NA | TRBD1 | TRBJ2-1 | TRBV24-1 | TGTGCCACCAGTGATGGTGGGACAGGAGCAAATGAGCAGTTCTTC | CATSDGGTGANEQFF
NA | NA | TRBJ1-1 | TRBV6-5 | TGTGCCAGCAGTTACTCGACCGGGGGGCGAGGGAACACTGAAGCTTTCTTT | CASSYSTGGRGNTEAFF
NA | TRBD1 | TRBJ2-1 | TRBV5-1 | TGCGCCAGCAGCTGGGGACAGGGAGGGGGCAATGAGCAGTTCTTC | CASSWGQGGGNEQFF
many | NA | TRBJ1-1 | TRBV6-6 | TGTGCCAGCAGTCCCCCAAACACTGAAGCTTTCTTT | CASSPPNTEAFF
few | NA | TRBJ1-6 | TRBV6-5 | TGTGCCAGCAGTTTCAGACGGATGAATTCACCCCTCCACTTT | CASSFRRMNSPLHF
few | NA | TRBJ2-1 | TRBV5-1 | TGCGCCAGCAGCTTGGCGGGCCATGAGCAGTTCTTC | CASSLAGHEQFF
NA | NA | TRBJ2-7 | TRBV28 | TGTGCCAGCACTCCCGGCGTGGCCTCTCGGTCCTACGAGCAGTACTTC | CASTPGVASRSYEQYF
NA | TRBD2 | TRBJ2-1 | TRBV11-2 | TGTGCCAGCAGAGATAGCGGGAGGGCCCATAATGAGCAGTTCTTC | CASRDSGRAHNEQFF
many | NA | TRBJ1-1 | TRBV12-3/TRBV12-4 | TGTGCCAGCAGCCTGACAGGAACGAACACTGAAGCTTTCTTT | CASSLTGTNTEAFF
NA | NA | TRBJ1-4 | TRBV6-1 | TGTGCCAGCAGTCTAGACACGGTCGGGAAACTGTTTTTT | CASSLDTVGKLFF
NA | TRBD2 | TRBJ2-1 | TRBV12-3/TRBV12-4 | TGTGCCATCAGTTTTAGACTAGCGGGTGGGGCCGTAGGTAATGAGCAGTTCTTC | CAISFRLAGGAVGNEQFF
few | NA | TRBJ1-1 | TRBV5-6 | TGTGCCAGCAGCTTGGCCGGACAGACAACTGAAGCTTTCTTT | CASSLAGQTTEAFF
NA | TRBD2 | TRBJ2-1 | TRBV15 | TGTGCCACCCAGGGGGCCCGACTAGCGGGAGCTACCGAGCAGTTCTTC | CATQGARLAGATEQFF
NA | TRBD2 | TRBJ2-3 | TRBV4-1 | TGCGCCAGCAGCCAGAGGCGACTAGCGGGGTTCTCCCCAAGCACAGATACGCAGTATTTT | CASSQRRLAGFSPSTDTQYF
NA | NA | TRBJ2-1 | TRBV29-1 | TGCAGCGTTGCCACCCCGGGGGAGCAGTTCTTC | CSVATPGEQFF
NA | TRBD1 | TRBJ2-1 | TRBV11-2 | TGTGCCAGCAGACGAAGGACAGGGACCTACAATGAGCAGTTCTTC | CASRRRTGTYNEQFF
NA | NA | TRBJ1-1 | TRBV2 | TGTGCCAGCAGTAAGCATGGGGACACTGAAGCTTTCTTT | CASSKHGDTEAFF
NA | NA | TRBJ2-5 | TRBV5-5 | TGTGCCAGCAGCTCCCGGGACTCCCAAGAGACCCAGTACTTC | CASSSRDSQETQYF
NA | TRBD1 | TRBJ1-1 | TRBV6-1 | TGTGCCAGCAGTCCGCGGACAGGGAAGATGAACACTGAAGCTTTCTTT | CASSPRTGKMNTEAFF
NA | NA | TRBJ2-3 | TRBV10-3 | TGTGCCGTCGCGGTCGGCGGCTTGAGCACAGATACGCAGTATTTT | CAVAVGGLSTDTQYF
NA | TRBD2 | TRBJ2-1 | TRBV24-1 | TGTGCCACCAGAGCGGGAGGGAGCTCCTACAATGAGCAGTTCTTC | CATRAGGSSYNEQFF
few | NA | TRBJ2-2 | TRBV5-5 | TGTGCCAGCAGCCTCAGCCCCAATACGGTGAACACCGGGGAGCTGTTTTTT | CASSLSPNTVNTGELFF
NA | TRBD1 | TRBJ2-5 | TRBV29-1 | TGCAGCGTTGAGGGACAGCTGCAAGAGACCCAGTACTTC | CSVEGQLQETQYF
NA | NA | TRBJ2-6 | TRBV7-3 | TGTGCCAGCAGCTTAACGGCCCCCTTTCCCACTGGGGCCAACGTCCTGACTTTC | CASSLTAPFPTGANVLTF
NA | NA | TRBJ2-3 | TRBV24-1 | TGTGCCACCATGGGGCGCTGGAACACAGATACGCAGTATTTT | CATMGRWNTDTQYF
few | NA | TRBJ2-1 | TRBV5-1 | TGCGCCAGCAGCTTTTCCCCCTTCAGGACAGCGGAGCCCAACAATGAGCAGTTCTTC | CASSFSPFRTAEPNNEQFF
NA | TRBD1 | TRBJ2-1 | TRBV5-1 | TGCGCCAGCAGCGCGACAGGGAATGAGCAGTTCTTC | CASSATGNEQFF
few | NA | TRBJ2-3 | TRBV27 | TGTGCCAGCGGTCCCGGGACTCGGAGGCCAGATACGCAGTATTTT | CASGPGTRRPDTQYF
few | TRBD1 | TRBJ2-2 | TRBV29-1 | TGCAGCGTCCAGGGGGTGCGGAACACCGGGGAGCTGTTTTTT | CSVQGVRNTGELFF
few | NA | TRBJ2-2 | TRBV6-2/TRBV6-3 | TGTGCCAGCAGTTATGAGACGTTGGTTTATAAAAACGGGGAGCTGTTTTTT | CASSYETLVYKNGELFF